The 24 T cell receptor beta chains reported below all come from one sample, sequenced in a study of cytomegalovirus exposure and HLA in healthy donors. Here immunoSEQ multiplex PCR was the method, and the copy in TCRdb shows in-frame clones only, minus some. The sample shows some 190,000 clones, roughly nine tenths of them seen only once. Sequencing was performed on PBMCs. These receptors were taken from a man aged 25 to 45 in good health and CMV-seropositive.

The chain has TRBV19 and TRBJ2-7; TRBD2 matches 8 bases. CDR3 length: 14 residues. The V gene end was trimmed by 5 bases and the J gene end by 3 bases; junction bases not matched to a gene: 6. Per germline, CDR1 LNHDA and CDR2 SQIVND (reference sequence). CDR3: CASSLAGYGYEQYF. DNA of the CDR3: TGTGCCAGTAGTTTAGCGGGGTACGGCTACGAGCAGTACTTC.

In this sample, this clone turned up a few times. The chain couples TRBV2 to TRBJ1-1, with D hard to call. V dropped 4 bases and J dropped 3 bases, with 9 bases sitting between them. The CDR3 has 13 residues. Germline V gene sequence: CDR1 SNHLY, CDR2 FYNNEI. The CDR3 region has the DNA TGTGCCAGCAGTGGCCACGGGGACACTGAAGCTTTCTTT. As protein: CASSGHGDTEAFF.

The DNA of the CDR3 is TGTGCCAGTAGTATTGCGGGGGGGCTCAATGAGCAGTTCTTC. It yields the protein CASSIAGGLNEQFF. This sequence joins TRBV19 and TRBJ2-1; TRBD2 matches 9 bases. The CDR3 is 14 residues long. Germline loops: CDR1 LNHDA, CDR2 SQIVND (reference sequence). After removal of 3 bases from V and 6 bases from J, the junction contained 3 bases not matched to a gene.

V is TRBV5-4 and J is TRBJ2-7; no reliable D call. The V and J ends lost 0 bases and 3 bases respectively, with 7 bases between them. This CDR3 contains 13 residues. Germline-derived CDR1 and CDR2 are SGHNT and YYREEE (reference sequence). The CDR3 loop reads CASSLDQIYEQYF. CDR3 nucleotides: TGTGCCAGCAGCTTGGACCAGATCTACGAGCAGTACTTC.

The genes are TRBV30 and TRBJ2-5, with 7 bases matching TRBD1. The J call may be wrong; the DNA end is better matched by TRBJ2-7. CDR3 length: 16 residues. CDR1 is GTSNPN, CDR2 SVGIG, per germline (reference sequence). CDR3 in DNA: TGTGCCTGGAGTCGCCAAGACAGGGCTAGCTCCTACGAGCAGTACTTC. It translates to CAWSRQDRASSYEQYF.

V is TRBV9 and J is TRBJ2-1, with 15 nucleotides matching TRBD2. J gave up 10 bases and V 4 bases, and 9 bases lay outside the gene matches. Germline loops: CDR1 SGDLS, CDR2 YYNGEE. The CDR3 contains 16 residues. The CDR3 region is CASSFRGLAGGGEQFF. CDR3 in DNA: TGTGCCAGCAGCTTCCGGGGACTAGCGGGAGGAGGCGAGCAGTTCTTC.

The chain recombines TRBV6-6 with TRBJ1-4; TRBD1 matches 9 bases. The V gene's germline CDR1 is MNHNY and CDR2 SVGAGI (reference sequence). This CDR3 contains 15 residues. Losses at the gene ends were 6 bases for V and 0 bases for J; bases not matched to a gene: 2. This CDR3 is CASRGQGATNEKLFF. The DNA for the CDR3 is TGTGCCAGCAGGGGACAGGGTGCAACTAATGAAAAACTGTTTTTT.

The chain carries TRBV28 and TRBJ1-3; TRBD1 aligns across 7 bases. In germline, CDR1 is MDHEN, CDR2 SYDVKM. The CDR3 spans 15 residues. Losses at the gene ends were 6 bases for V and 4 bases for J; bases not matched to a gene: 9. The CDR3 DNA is TGTGCCAGCAGCCCTACAGGGGCGGCGGGAAACACCATATATTTT. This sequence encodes CASSPTGAAGNTIYF.

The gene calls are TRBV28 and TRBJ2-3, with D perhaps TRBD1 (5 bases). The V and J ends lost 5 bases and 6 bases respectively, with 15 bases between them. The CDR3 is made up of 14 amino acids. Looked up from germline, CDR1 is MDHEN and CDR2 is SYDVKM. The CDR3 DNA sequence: TGTGCCAGCAGTCAACCCATTGGGGCGGATACGCAGTATTTT. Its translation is CASSQPIGADTQYF.

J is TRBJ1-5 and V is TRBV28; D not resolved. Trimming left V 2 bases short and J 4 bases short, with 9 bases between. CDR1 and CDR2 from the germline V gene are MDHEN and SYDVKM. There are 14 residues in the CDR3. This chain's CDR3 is CASSLIAPNQPQHF. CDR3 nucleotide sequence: TGTGCCAGCAGTTTAATCGCTCCGAATCAGCCCCAGCATTTT.

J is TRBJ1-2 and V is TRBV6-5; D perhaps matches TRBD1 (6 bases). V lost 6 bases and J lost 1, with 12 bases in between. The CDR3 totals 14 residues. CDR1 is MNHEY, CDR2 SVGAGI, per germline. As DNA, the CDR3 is TGTGCCAGCAGGAGGACAGCGATTAACTATGGCTACACCTTC. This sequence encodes CASRRTAINYGYTF.

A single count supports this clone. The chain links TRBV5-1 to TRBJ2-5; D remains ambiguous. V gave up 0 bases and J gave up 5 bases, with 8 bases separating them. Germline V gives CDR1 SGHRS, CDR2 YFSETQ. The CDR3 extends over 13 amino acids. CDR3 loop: CASSLDIVETQYF. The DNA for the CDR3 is TGCGCCAGCAGCTTGGATATTGTGGAGACCCAGTACTTC.

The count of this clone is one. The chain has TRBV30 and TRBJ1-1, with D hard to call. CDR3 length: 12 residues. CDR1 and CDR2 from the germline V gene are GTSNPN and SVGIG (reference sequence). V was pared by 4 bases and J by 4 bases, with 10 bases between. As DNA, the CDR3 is TGTGCCTGGACTTATGAGAGCACTGAAGCTTTCTTT. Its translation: CAWTYESTEAFF.

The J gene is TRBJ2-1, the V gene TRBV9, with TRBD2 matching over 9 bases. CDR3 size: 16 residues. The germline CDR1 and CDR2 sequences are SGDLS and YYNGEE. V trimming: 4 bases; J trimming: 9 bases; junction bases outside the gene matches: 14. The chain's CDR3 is CASSPSGASGKFEQFF. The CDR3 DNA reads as TGTGCCAGCAGCCCCAGCGGGGCTAGCGGGAAGTTTGAGCAGTTCTTC. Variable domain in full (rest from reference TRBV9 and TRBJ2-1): DSGVTQTPKHLITATGQRVTLRCSPRSGDLSVYWYQQSLDQGLQFLIQYYNGEERAKGNILERFSAQQFPDLHSELNLSSLELGDSALYFCASSPSGASGKFEQFFGPGTRLTVL.

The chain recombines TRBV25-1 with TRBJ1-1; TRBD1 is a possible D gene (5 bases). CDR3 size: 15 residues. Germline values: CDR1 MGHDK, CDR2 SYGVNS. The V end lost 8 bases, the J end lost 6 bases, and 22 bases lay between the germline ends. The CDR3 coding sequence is TGTGCCAGCCGTTACCCTGGGACCACTAAGGCTGAAGCTTTCTTT. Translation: CASRYPGTTKAEAFF. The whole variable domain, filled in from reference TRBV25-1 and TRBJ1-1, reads EADIYQTPRYLVIGTGKKITLECSQTMGHDKMYWYQQDPGMELHLIHYSYGVNSTEKGDLSSESTVSRIRTEHFPLTLESARPSHTSQYLCASRYPGTTKAEAFFGQGTRLTVV.

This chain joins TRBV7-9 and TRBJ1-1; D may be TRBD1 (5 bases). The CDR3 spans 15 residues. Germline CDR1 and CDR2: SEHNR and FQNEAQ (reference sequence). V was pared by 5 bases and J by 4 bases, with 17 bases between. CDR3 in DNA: TGTGCCAGCAGCCCCGACGGCTCGAGGGGCACTGAAGCTTTCTTT. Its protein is CASSPDGSRGTEAFF.

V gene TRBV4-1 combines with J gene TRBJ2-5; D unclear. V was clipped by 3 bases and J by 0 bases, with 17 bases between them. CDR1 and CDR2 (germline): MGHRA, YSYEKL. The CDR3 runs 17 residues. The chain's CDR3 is CASSHGLSQLYQETQYF. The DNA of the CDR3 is TGCGCCAGCAGCCATGGGCTTTCCCAACTGTACCAAGAGACCCAGTACTTC.

The chain's CDR3 is CSVVGGSNQPQHF. DNA for the CDR3: TGCAGCGTTGTTGGGGGATCAAATCAGCCCCAGCATTTT. V usage is TRBV29-1 and J usage is TRBJ1-5; D may be TRBD1 (5 bases). Per germline, CDR1 SQVTM and CDR2 ANQGSEA. The CDR3 is 13 amino acids. Deletions cut 4 bases from V and 4 bases from J, with 11 bases between.

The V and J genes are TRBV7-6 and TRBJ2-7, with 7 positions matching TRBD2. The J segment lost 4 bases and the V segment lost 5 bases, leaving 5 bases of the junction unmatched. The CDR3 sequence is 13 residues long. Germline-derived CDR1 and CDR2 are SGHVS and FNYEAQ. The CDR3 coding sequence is TGTGCCAGCAGCGGGGGGGAGTTATACGAGCAGTACTTC. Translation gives CASSGGELYEQYF.

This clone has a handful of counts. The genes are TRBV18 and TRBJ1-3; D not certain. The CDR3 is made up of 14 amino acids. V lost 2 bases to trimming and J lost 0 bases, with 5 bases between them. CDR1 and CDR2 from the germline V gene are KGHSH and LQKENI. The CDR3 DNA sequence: TGTGCCAGCTCACCAAAATTCTCTGGAAACACCATATATTTT. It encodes CASSPKFSGNTIYF.

The CDR3 DNA reads TGTGCCAGCAGCTTAAACAGGGGAGCCGGGGAGCTGTTTTTT. Amino acid sequence: CASSLNRGAGELFF. The V and J genes are TRBV7-3 and TRBJ2-2; 7 bases agree with TRBD1. The CDR3 sequence is 14 residues long. Germline CDR1 is SGHTA and CDR2 is FQGTGA. V lost 1 base, J lost 6 bases, and 2 bases stayed unmatched.

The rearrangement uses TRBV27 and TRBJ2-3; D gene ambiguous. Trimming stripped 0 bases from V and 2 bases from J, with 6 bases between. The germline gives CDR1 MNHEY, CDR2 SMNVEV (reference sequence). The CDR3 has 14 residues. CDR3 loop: CASSLSLVTDTQYF. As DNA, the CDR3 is TGTGCCAGCAGTTTATCGTTGGTCACAGATACGCAGTATTTT.

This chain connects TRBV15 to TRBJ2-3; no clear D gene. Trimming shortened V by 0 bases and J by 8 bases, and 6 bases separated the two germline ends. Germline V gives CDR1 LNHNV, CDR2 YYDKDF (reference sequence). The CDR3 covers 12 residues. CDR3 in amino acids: CATSRDQGTQYF. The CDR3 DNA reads TGTGCCACCAGCAGAGATCAAGGTACGCAGTATTTT.

CDR3 in DNA: TGTGCCAGCAGCTTAGGGTCATCTGGGGCCAACGTCCTGACTTTC. Encoded protein: CASSLGSSGANVLTF. The chain has TRBV7-8 and TRBJ2-6, with no clear D. Trimming stripped 1 base from V and 1 base from J, with 5 bases between. The V gene's germline CDR1 is SGHVS and CDR2 FQNEAQ. The CDR3 sequence is 15 residues long.